The TCR beta chain under discussion was sequenced for a study of PD-1 blockade in classical Hodgkin lymphoma. Study-wide points: Baseline TCR diversity was reportedly lower in newly diagnosed patients than in healthy donors. It was reported as lower still in relapsed/refractory patients.

Profiling relied on immunoSEQ multiplex PCR, and the TCRdb table lists in-frame clones only, not all of them. Among 30,000 to 35,000 clones listed, 85% to 95% were seen once. Time point described: newly diagnosed, previously untreated cHL patient sample. This clone was picked up one time. No antigen is known for it. Germline V gives CDR1 MGHRA, CDR2 YSYEKL. The V gene lost 1 base and the J gene lost 4 bases, with 17 bases spanning the gap. This CDR3 contains 16 residues. V and J are TRBV4-1 and TRBJ2-7, with D possibly being TRBD2 (5 bases). The material sequenced was peripheral blood mononuclear cells (PBMCs). The clonotype was recovered from a human donor with classical Hodgkin lymphoma. In DNA form, the CDR3 reads TGCGCCAGCAGCCAAGGTTGGTCGGGGAACCAATACGAGCAGTACTTC. Its translation is CASSQGWSGNQYEQYF.